This entry concerns a single TCR beta chain. The sample comes from a study of blood T cell repertoires in COVID-19. Overall study: Material from acute and convalescent COVID-19 was sourced from the United States, Italy and Spain. Sources were T cells, B-cell-depleted T cells, or PBMCs; the material itself was cDNA or gDNA.

The CDR3 is 15 amino acids. The V and J ends lost 2 bases and 10 bases respectively, with 15 bases between them. The germline V gene has CDR1 MNHEY and CDR2 SVGAGI. Original analysis: Amplifying reference gene primers gave estimates of nucleated cell counts. Data came from immunoSEQ multiplex PCR; TCRdb stores just in-frame clones and leaves some out. V, J and clone size derive from that table, while D and trimming were established from the DNA sequence. The sample holds approximately 93,000 clones, 77% seen once. The receptor's source is a woman of 80 years or more with acute or convalescent COVID-19. V is TRBV6-5 and J is TRBJ1-6; possible D gene TRBD1, 6 bases. Specimen: peripheral blood. CDR3 amino acids: CASSYEGGPGSPLHF. CDR3 in DNA: TGTGCCAGCAGTTACGAGGGGGGGCCGGGGTCACCCCTCCACTTT.